The 12 T cell receptor beta chains given below trace back to one sample, sequenced in a study of T cell changes during pregnancy in multiple sclerosis. Sequencing used immunoSEQ multiplex PCR; TCRdb keeps in-frame clones, though not all of them. The table shows about 51,000 clones, with 75% to 95% occurring only once. Sequencing was performed on CD8+ T cells from peripheral blood mononuclear cells, taken in the second trimester of pregnancy. The receptor set was obtained from a female donor with multiple sclerosis, enrolled in a pregnancy study.

J is TRBJ1-1 and V is TRBV9; tentatively, D is TRBD1 (5 bases). Trimming removed 6 bases from V and 6 bases from J, with 12 bases in between. Looked up from germline, CDR1 is SGDLS and CDR2 is YYNGEE. The CDR3 is 12 amino acids. This chain's CDR3 is CASTSGGAEAFF. Here the CDR3 DNA reads TGTGCCAGCACCTCGGGGGGGGCTGAAGCTTTCTTT.

This chain links TRBV19 with TRBJ2-3; 9 bases fit TRBD2. In germline, CDR1 is LNHDA, CDR2 SQIVND (reference sequence). The CDR3 runs to 16 residues. The junction had 11 bases not matched to a gene; V was cut back by 5 bases and J by 5 bases. The CDR3 DNA reads as TGTGCCAGTAGTGGGGAAAAGCGGGGGGCTGAAGATACGCAGTATTTT. Encoded protein: CASSGEKRGAEDTQYF. The whole variable domain, filled in from reference TRBV19 and TRBJ2-3, reads DGGITQSPKYLFRKEGQNVTLSCEQNLNHDAMYWYRQDPGQGLRLIYYSQIVNDFQKGDIAEGYSVSREKKESFPLTVTSAQKNPTAFYLCASSGEKRGAEDTQYFGPGTRLTVL.

CDR3 in DNA: TGTGCCAGTAGTATCGCGGGGAGTAATTCACCCCTCCACTTT. Its protein product is CASSIAGSNSPLHF. The chain couples TRBV19 to TRBJ1-6; D gene unclear. The CDR3 sequence is 14 residues long. Trimming cost V 3 bases and J 6 bases, with 9 bases left between them. Germline CDR1 and CDR2: LNHDA and SQIVND (reference sequence).

The V gene is TRBV7-6, the J gene TRBJ2-3; D may be TRBD1 (8 bases). Germline-derived CDR1 and CDR2 are SGHVS and FNYEAQ. The CDR3 spans 20 residues. V lost 0 bases and J lost 7, with 29 bases in between. CDR3 loop: CASSLAALPPGGGGGNTQYF. The CDR3 nucleotides read TGTGCCAGCAGCTTAGCCGCGTTGCCCCCAGGGGGCGGGGGAGGAAATACGCAGTATTTT.

The V gene is TRBV6-5, the J gene TRBJ2-5, with TRBD1 matching 8 bases. The germline V gene has CDR1 MNHEY and CDR2 SVGAGI. CDR3 length: 13 residues. Trimming cost V 6 bases and J 4 bases; bases outside gene matches: 4. CDR3 nucleotides: TGTGCCAGCAGGGCCGGGACAGGAGAGACCCAGTACTTC. This codes for CASRAGTGETQYF.

The chain combines TRBV5-6 with TRBJ2-1; maybe TRBD2 (5 bases). The CDR3 has 15 residues. V lost 0 bases and J lost 0, with 7 bases in between. CDR1 and CDR2 (germline): SGHDT, YYEEEE. CDR3 in amino acids: CASSLGLSSYNEQFF. CDR3 DNA: TGTGCCAGCAGCTTGGGACTAAGCTCCTACAATGAGCAGTTCTTC.

The chain uses TRBV4-3 and TRBJ2-2; 8 bases fit TRBD1. This CDR3 has 16 residues. J lost 1 base, V lost 4 bases, and 5 bases had no gene match. Germline V gene sequence: CDR1 LGHNA, CDR2 YSLEER. As DNA, the CDR3 is TGCGCCAGCAGCCCCCGACAGGGGCTGAACACCGGGGAGCTGTTTTTT. Protein product: CASSPRQGLNTGELFF.

This clone was seen a few times. The chain couples TRBV10-3 to TRBJ1-2; D is unresolved. CDR1 and CDR2 from the germline V gene are ENHRY and SYGVKD. V lost 2 bases and J 8 bases, leaving 6 bases between the germline ends. The CDR3 runs 11 residues. Written as DNA, the CDR3 is TGTGCCATCAGTGAGCCTAGGGGCTACACCTTC. It specifies CAISEPRGYTF.

This clone was observed a single time. This sequence joins TRBV7-6 and TRBJ1-2, with 10 bases identical to TRBD1. The junction had 10 bases not matched to a gene; V was cut back by 3 bases and J by 0 bases. Germline values: CDR1 SGHVS, CDR2 FNYEAQ. This CDR3 has 18 residues. CDR3: CASSLWGGTGASNYGYTF. The CDR3 region has the DNA TGTGCCAGCAGCTTGTGGGGTGGGACAGGGGCCTCTAACTATGGCTACACCTTC.

The chain carries TRBV6-6 and TRBJ2-7; D is ambiguous. The CDR3 is made up of 13 amino acids. Trimming stripped 0 bases from V and 4 bases from J, with 7 bases between. Germline V lookup: CDR1 MNHNY, CDR2 SVGAGI (reference sequence). CDR3 sequence: CASSYSTPYEQYF. The CDR3 nucleotides are TGTGCCAGCAGTTACTCGACACCTTACGAGCAGTACTTC.

The chain employs TRBV27 and TRBJ2-3; 7 positions match TRBD1. J lost 7 bases, V lost 8 bases, and 12 bases had no gene match. Germline assignment: CDR1 MNHEY and CDR2 SMNVEV (reference sequence). The CDR3 consists of 14 residues. The CDR3 DNA is TGTGCCAGCTGGGACAGTGACGACCCACATACGCAGTATTTT. Translation gives CASWDSDDPHTQYF.

This chain connects TRBV7-2 to TRBJ1-2; D ambiguous. The ends were cut back, 1 base at V and 3 bases at J, with 15 bases in the middle. Germline V gene data show CDR1 as SGHTA and CDR2 as FQGNSA. This CDR3 comprises 16 residues. This chain's CDR3 is CASSLEGGMGDYGYTF. CDR3 nucleotide sequence: TGTGCCAGCAGCTTAGAGGGCGGGATGGGAGACTATGGCTACACCTTC.